The rows below give T cell receptor beta chains drawn from one sample of a study of T cells after yellow fever vaccination. TCRdb re-derived calls from the 5' RACE reads in MiXCR, one entry per CDR3 protein. The top ten hold roughly 18% of the sample, which has around 340,000 distinct CDR3 sequences, 8.7% seen once. The material sequenced was PBMCs, taken on the day of the first yellow fever vaccination. All receptors derive from a man younger than 35 who received the YFV17D yellow fever vaccine. Each CDR3 is given with its conserved first and last residue. A D gene is named only where the DNA matches it firmly. Size tells how often a clone was seen (once, few, many) or the class of an expanded clone, and some rows leave it out.

j_gene | d_gene | v_gene | abundance | CDR3aa | CDR3nt
TRBJ1-2 | NA | TRBV12-3/TRBV12-4 | NA | CASSSPPGVFGYTF | TGTGCCAGCAGTTCCCCCCCGGGTGTTTTTGGCTACACCTTC
TRBJ1-1 | TRBD1 | TRBV29-1 | few | CSVGTVLNTEAFF | TGCAGCGTGGGGACAGTGTTGAACACTGAAGCTTTCTTT
TRBJ2-2 | NA | TRBV9 | NA | CASSDADYPGTGELFF | TGTGCCAGCAGCGATGCGGACTACCCGGGCACCGGGGAGCTGTTTTTT
TRBJ2-1 | TRBD2 | TRBV4-1 | many | CASSQVRLAGYNEQFF | TGCGCCAGCAGCCAAGTTAGGCTAGCGGGGTACAATGAGCAGTTCTTC
TRBJ1-6 | NA | TRBV5-1 | many | CASSQDSSYNSPLHF | TGCGCCAGCAGCCAGGACAGCTCCTATAATTCACCCCTCCACTTT
TRBJ1-2 | TRBD1 | TRBV18 | few | CASSPSTGVGHGYTF | TGTGCCAGCTCACCATCCACAGGGGTTGGCCATGGCTACACCTTC
TRBJ1-2 | TRBD1 | TRBV6-2/TRBV6-3 | few | CAVLRTGYGYTF | TGTGCCGTACTCCGGACAGGGTATGGCTACACCTTC
TRBJ2-1 | TRBD2 | TRBV7-6 | few | CASSRGLVHNEQFF | TGTGCCAGCAGCCGGGGACTAGTCCACAATGAGCAGTTCTTC
TRBJ2-1 | TRBD2 | TRBV10-2 | NA | CASRGLAGGPSNEQFF | TGCGCCAGCAGGGGGTTAGCGGGGGGGCCATCCAATGAGCAGTTCTTC
TRBJ1-6 | TRBD1 | TRBV5-5 | NA | CASSLANAGTGVSSPLHF | TGTGCCAGCAGCTTGGCCAACGCCGGGACAGGGGTCAGTTCACCCCTCCACTTT
TRBJ2-1 | NA | TRBV5-1 | few | CASSRSPQDNEQFF | TGCGCCAGCAGCAGATCCCCCCAGGACAATGAGCAGTTCTTC
TRBJ1-2 | TRBD1 | TRBV7-4 | NA | CASSSLRTGGHYGYTF | TGTGCCAGCAGCTCCTTGAGGACAGGGGGACACTATGGCTACACCTTC
TRBJ2-7 | NA | TRBV5-1 | many | CASSLTADSYEQYF | TGCGCCAGCAGCTTGACAGCCGACTCCTACGAGCAGTACTTC
TRBJ2-3 | NA | TRBV20-1 | NA | CSVFGLGTDTQYF | TGCAGTGTTTTCGGATTAGGCACAGATACGCAGTATTTT
TRBJ1-6 | NA | TRBV20-1 | few | CSARDGGAGSYNSPLHF | TGCAGTGCTAGAGATGGGGGGGCCGGCTCCTATAATTCACCCCTCCACTTT
TRBJ2-1 | TRBD2 | TRBV20-1 | many | CSARDRRGGPYNEQFF | TGCAGTGCTAGAGATCGGCGGGGGGGCCCCTACAATGAGCAGTTCTTC
TRBJ2-5 | NA | TRBV5-6 | NA | CASSSPVRETQYF | TGTGCCAGCAGCAGCCCTGTAAGGGAGACCCAGTACTTC
TRBJ1-5 | NA | TRBV20-1 | NA | CSARVESNQPQHF | TGCAGTGCTAGGGTTGAAAGTAATCAGCCCCAGCATTTT
TRBJ2-5 | NA | TRBV6-2/TRBV6-3 | few | CASSYPESVKETQYF | TGTGCCAGCAGTTACCCGGAAAGTGTTAAGGAGACCCAGTACTTC
TRBJ2-2 | TRBD2 | TRBV11-1 | NA | CASSGWASGGAKNTGELFF | TGTGCCAGCAGCGGTTGGGCTAGCGGGGGAGCGAAGAACACCGGGGAGCTGTTTTTT
TRBJ2-2 | NA | TRBV7-2 | many | CASSLVGQSFGELFF | TGTGCCAGCAGCTTAGTGGGACAAAGTTTCGGGGAGCTGTTTTTT
TRBJ2-7 | TRBD2 | TRBV7-2 | few | CASSLARGLAYEQYF | TGTGCCAGCAGCTTAGCGAGGGGACTAGCTTACGAGCAGTACTTC
TRBJ1-2 | NA | TRBV7-2 | few | CASSLGGNYYGYTF | TGTGCCAGCAGCTTAGGGGGGAACTACTATGGCTACACCTTC
TRBJ2-4 | NA | TRBV5-6 | many | CASSPGVAKNIQYF | TGTGCCAGCAGCCCAGGGGTTGCCAAAAACATTCAGTACTTC
TRBJ1-1 | NA | TRBV2 | NA | CASSEQPRSSTEAFF | TGTGCCAGCAGTGAACAGCCGCGGTCGAGCACTGAAGCTTTCTTT
TRBJ1-6 | NA | TRBV12-2 | NA | CASRWDDRDRDHSPNNSPLHF | TGTGCAAGTCGCTGGGATGACCGGGACAGGGACCACTCACCCAATAATTCACCCCTCCACTTT
TRBJ2-1 | TRBD2 | TRBV11-3 | NA | CASSHPAGGSYNEQFF | TGTGCCAGCAGCCACCCGGCGGGGGGCTCCTACAATGAGCAGTTCTTC
TRBJ2-1 | NA | TRBV24-1 | few | CATSAQPYNEQFF | TGTGCCACCAGTGCCCAGCCTTACAATGAGCAGTTCTTC
TRBJ2-1 | NA | TRBV5-4 | NA | CASSLGGGEEQFF | TGTGCCAGCAGCTTGGGGGGCGGAGAGGAGCAGTTCTTC
TRBJ2-1 | NA | TRBV24-1 | NA | CATSEPARGEQFF | TGTGCCACCAGTGAACCCGCACGAGGTGAGCAGTTCTTC
TRBJ2-2 | TRBD2 | TRBV6-4 | many | CASSEGGIDTGELFF | TGTGCCAGCAGTGAGGGGGGGATAGACACCGGGGAGCTGTTTTTT
TRBJ2-3 | TRBD2 | TRBV7-9 | many | CASSSLSGGITDTQYF | TGTGCCAGCAGCTCCTTGAGCGGGGGGATCACAGATACGCAGTATTTT
TRBJ2-1 | TRBD2 | TRBV5-4 | few | CASSTRGVYNEQFF | TGTGCCAGCAGCACACGGGGGGTCTACAATGAGCAGTTCTTC
TRBJ1-5 | NA | TRBV6-5 | many | CASSPLSRAHSNQPQHF | TGTGCCAGCAGCCCCCTCTCCAGGGCTCATAGCAATCAGCCCCAGCATTTT
TRBJ1-2 | NA | TRBV5-6 | many | CASAGPGYTF | TGTGCCAGCGCAGGGCCTGGCTACACCTTC
TRBJ2-1 | TRBD2 | TRBV28 | few | CASSLAAGGPYEQFF | TGTGCCAGCAGTTTGGCCGCGGGGGGGCCCTATGAGCAGTTCTTC
TRBJ2-3 | TRBD2 | TRBV7-7 | few | CASSPGTSRVKDTQYF | TGTGCTAGCAGCCCCGGGACTAGCAGGGTTAAAGATACGCAGTATTTT
TRBJ2-4 | NA | TRBV20-1 | NA | CSARGRPDHLAKNIQYF | TGCAGTGCTAGAGGGCGACCGGACCACTTGGCCAAAAACATTCAGTACTTC
TRBJ2-7 | NA | TRBV20-1 | many | CSARVGVYEQYF | TGCAGTGCTAGAGTCGGGGTCTACGAGCAGTACTTC
TRBJ2-5 | NA | TRBV7-2 | NA | CASSFNSGHQETQYF | TGTGCCAGCAGCTTTAATAGCGGACATCAAGAGACCCAGTACTTC
TRBJ2-4 | TRBD1 | TRBV7-2 | NA | CASSLVQGQGKNIQYF | TGTGCCAGCAGCTTAGTACAAGGACAGGGTAAAAACATTCAGTACTTC
TRBJ1-1 | NA | TRBV4-1 | NA | CASSQSTGMNTEAFF | TGCGCCAGCAGCCAATCAACAGGCATGAACACTGAAGCTTTCTTT
TRBJ2-7 | NA | TRBV29-1 | NA | CSVADSYEQYF | TGCAGCGTCGCGGACTCCTACGAGCAGTACTTC
TRBJ2-3 | TRBD2 | TRBV5-1 | few | CASSLNGGASDTQYF | TGCGCCAGCAGCTTGAACGGGGGGGCATCAGATACGCAGTATTTT